This T cell receptor (beta chain) stems from a study of blood T cell repertoires in COVID-19. About the research overall: COVID-19 samples from acute and convalescent phases originated in the United States, Italy and Spain. T cells, B-cell-depleted T cells, or PBMCs provided the cDNA or gDNA that served as material.

Methods used by the authors: Amplification of reference gene primers was used by the study to estimate nucleated cell counts. Method: immunoSEQ multiplex PCR; TCRdb's copy keeps in-frame clones and lacks some. The V and J calls and the clone size are those of that table, but D and trimming were determined from the DNA. Counted here are fewer than 45,000 clones, around nine tenths occurring once; the ten biggest clones make up less than 1.5%. The CDR3 has 13 residues. V lost 9 bases and J 0 bases, leaving 9 bases between the germline ends. CDR1 is MNHEY, CDR2 SVGAGI, per germline. The sequence was collected from a middle-aged woman with acute or convalescent COVID-19. This rearrangement joins TRBV6-5 to TRBJ1-5; D perhaps matches TRBD1 (5 bases). The material sequenced was peripheral blood. The CDR3 loop reads CASQGNSNQPQHF. CDR3 nucleotides: TGTGCCAGTCAGGGAAATAGCAATCAGCCCCAGCATTTT.